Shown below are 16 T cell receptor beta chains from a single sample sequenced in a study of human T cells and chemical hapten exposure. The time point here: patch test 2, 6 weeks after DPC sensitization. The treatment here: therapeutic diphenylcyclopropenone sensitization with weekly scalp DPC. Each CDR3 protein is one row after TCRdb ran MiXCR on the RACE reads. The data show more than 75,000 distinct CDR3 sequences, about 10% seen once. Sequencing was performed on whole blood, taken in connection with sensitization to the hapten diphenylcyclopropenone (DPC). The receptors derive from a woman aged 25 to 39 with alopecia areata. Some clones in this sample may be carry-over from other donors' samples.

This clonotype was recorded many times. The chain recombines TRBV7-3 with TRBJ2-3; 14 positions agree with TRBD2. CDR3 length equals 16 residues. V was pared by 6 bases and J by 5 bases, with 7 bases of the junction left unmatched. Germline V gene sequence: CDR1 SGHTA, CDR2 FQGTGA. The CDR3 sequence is CASRRGLAGAVDTQYF. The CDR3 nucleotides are TGTGCCAGCAGACGGGGACTAGCGGGGGCGGTAGATACGCAGTATTTT.

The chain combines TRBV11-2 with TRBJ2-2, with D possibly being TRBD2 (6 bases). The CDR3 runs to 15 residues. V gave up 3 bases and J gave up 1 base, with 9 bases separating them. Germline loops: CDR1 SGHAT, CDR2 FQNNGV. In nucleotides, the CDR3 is TGTGCCAGCAGCTTGAGCGGGTTGAACACCGGGGAGCTGTTTTTT. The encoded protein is CASSLSGLNTGELFF.

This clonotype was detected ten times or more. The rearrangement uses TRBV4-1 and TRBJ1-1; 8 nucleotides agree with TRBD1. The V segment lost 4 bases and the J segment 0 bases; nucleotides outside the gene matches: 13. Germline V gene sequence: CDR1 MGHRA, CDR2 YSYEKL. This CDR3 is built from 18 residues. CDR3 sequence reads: CASSRSQGQGLMNTEAFF. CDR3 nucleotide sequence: TGCGCCAGCAGCCGCAGCCAAGGACAGGGATTAATGAACACTGAAGCTTTCTTT.

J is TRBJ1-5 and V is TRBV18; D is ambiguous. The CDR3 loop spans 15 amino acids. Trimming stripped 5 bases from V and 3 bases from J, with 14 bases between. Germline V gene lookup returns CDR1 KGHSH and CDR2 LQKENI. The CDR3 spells CASSTQVVDNQPQHF. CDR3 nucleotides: TGTGCCAGCTCAACCCAAGTGGTGGACAATCAGCCCCAGCATTTT.

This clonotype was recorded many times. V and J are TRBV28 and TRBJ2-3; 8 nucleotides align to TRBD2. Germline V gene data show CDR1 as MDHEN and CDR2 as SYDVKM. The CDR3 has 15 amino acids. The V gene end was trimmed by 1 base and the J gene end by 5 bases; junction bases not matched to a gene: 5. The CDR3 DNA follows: TGTGCCAGCAGTTTATATAGCGGGGCGGGAGATACGCAGTATTTT. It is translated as CASSLYSGAGDTQYF.

The CDR3, as DNA: TGTGCCAGCACCCCCCCGGGGGGCACAGATACGCAGTATTTT. This encodes CASTPPGGTDTQYF. The chain employs TRBV6-2 or TRBV6-3 and TRBJ2-3; D is perhaps TRBD2 (6 bases). CDR1 is MNHEY, CDR2 SVGEGT, per germline. V lost 7 bases, J lost 1 base, and 12 bases lay in between. The CDR3 sequence is 14 residues long.

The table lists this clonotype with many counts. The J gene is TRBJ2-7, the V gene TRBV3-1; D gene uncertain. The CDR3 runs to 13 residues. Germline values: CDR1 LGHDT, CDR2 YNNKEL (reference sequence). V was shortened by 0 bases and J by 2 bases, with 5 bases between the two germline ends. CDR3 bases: TGTGCCAGCAGCCAAGACCGGCCCTACGAGCAGTACTTC. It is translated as CASSQDRPYEQYF.

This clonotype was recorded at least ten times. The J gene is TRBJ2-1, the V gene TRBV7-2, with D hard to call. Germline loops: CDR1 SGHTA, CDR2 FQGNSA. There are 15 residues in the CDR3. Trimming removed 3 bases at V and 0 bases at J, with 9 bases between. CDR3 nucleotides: TGTGCCAGCAGCTTTTATGCTAACTCCTACAATGAGCAGTTCTTC. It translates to CASSFYANSYNEQFF.

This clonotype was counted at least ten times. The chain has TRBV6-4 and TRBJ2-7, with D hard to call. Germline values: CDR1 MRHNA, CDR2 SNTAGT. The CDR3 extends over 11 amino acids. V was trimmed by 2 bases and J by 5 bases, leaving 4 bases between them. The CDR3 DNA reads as TGTGCCAGCAGTGACAGGGACGAGCAGTACTTC. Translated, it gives CASSDRDEQYF.

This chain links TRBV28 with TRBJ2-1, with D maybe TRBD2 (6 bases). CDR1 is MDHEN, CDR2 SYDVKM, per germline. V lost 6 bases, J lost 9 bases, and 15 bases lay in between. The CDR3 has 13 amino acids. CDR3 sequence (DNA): TGTGCCAGCAGCCGGGACTCCCGGAGTGAGCAGTTCTTC. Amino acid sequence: CASSRDSRSEQFF.

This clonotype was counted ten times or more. CDR3 sequence reads: CASSSERELFF. CDR3 nucleotides: TGTGCCAGCAGTTCAGAAAGGGAGCTGTTTTTT. J is TRBJ2-2 and V is TRBV28, with D uncertain. Germline loops: CDR1 MDHEN, CDR2 SYDVKM. There are 11 residues in the CDR3. V lost 4 bases to trimming and J lost 9 bases, with 6 bases between them.

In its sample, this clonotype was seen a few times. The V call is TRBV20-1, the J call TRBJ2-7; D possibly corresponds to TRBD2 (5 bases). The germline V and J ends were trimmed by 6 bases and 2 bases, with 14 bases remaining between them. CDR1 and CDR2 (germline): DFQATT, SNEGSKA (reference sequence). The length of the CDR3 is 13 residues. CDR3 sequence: CSATDSAAYEQYF. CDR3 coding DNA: TGCAGTGCCACGGACTCCGCCGCCTACGAGCAGTACTTC.

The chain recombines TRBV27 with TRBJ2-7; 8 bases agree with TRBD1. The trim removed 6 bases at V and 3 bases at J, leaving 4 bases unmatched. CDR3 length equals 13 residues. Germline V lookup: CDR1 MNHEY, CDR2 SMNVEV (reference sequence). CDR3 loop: CASRRTGNYEQYF. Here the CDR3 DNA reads TGTGCCAGCAGACGGACAGGGAACTACGAGCAGTACTTC.

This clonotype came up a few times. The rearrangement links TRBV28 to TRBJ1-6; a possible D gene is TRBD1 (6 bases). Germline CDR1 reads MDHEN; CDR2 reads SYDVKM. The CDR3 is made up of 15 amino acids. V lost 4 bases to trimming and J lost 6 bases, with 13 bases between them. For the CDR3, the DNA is TGTGCCAGCAGTTCAGGGGCCAGGGGTAATTCACCCCTCCACTTT. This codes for CASSSGARGNSPLHF.

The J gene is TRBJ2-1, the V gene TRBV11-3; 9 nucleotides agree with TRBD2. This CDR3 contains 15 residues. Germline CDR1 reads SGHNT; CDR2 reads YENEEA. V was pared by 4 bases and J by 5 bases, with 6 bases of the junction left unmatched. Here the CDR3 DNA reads TGTGCCAGCAGCTCCCTAGCGGGGACTCACAATGAGCAGTTCTTC. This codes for CASSSLAGTHNEQFF.

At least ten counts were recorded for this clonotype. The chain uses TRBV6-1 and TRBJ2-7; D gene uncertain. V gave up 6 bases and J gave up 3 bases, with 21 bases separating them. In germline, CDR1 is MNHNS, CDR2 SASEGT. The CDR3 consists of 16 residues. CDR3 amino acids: CASSIGTPQSLYEQYF. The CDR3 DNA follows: TGTGCCAGCAGCATTGGTACCCCCCAATCCCTCTACGAGCAGTACTTC.